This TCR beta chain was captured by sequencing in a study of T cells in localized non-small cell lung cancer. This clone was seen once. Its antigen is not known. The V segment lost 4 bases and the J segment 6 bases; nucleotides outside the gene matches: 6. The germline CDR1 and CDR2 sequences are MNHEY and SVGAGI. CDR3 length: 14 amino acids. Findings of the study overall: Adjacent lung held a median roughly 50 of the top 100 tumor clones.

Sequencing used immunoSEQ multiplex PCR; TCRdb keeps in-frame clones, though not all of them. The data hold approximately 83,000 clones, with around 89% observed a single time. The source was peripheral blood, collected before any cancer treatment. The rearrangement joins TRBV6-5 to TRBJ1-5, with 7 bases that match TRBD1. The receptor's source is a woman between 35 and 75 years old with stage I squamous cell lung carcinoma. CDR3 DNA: TGTGCCAGCAGTTCAACCGACAGGGCTCAGCCCCAGCATTTT. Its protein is CASSSTDRAQPQHF.